The 26 T cell receptor beta chains below come from one sample, sequenced in a study of metastatic and nonmetastatic thyroid tumors. TCRdb re-processed the PCR reads through MiXCR. The data contain about 36,000 clones, roughly 20% of them seen just once; the ten biggest clones take up about 14%. All patients reached thyroid surgery having received no treatment beforehand. The sample consisted of blood. The receptors were sampled from a female donor with papillary thyroid cancer or a benign thyroid nodule (not recorded which). Some clones in this sample may be carry-over from other donors' samples.

This clone ranks as medium-sized. V usage is TRBV4-2 and J usage is TRBJ1-2; D gene ambiguous. V lost 4 bases to trimming and J lost 0 bases, with 18 bases between them. The CDR3 sequence is 17 residues long. CDR1 and CDR2 from the germline V gene are LGHNA and YNFKEQ. The CDR3 bases are TGTGCCAGCAGCCTACATCCTCCGGGAAACTCTAACTATGGCTACACCTTC. Translation: CASSLHPPGNSNYGYTF.

This clone was seen repeatedly, ten times or more. Given a much more abundant clone one base away, this may be a read error. Other DNA sequences in this sample translate to the same CDR3. The V gene is TRBV6-1, the J gene TRBJ2-2; TRBD2 agrees at 8 bases. The V gene's germline CDR1 is MNHNS and CDR2 SASEGT. CDR3 size: 13 residues. The CDR3 loop is CASSPREDGGLFF. For the CDR3, the DNA is TGTGCCAGCAGTCCGCGGGAGGACGGGGGGCTGTTTTTT.

The sample holds a few counts of this clone. The V gene is TRBV27, the J gene TRBJ1-2, with D perhaps matching TRBD1 (5 bases). V was shortened by 10 bases and J by 7 bases, with 19 bases between the two germline ends. CDR1 and CDR2 (germline): MNHEY, SMNVEV (reference sequence). This CDR3 comprises 13 residues. The CDR3 DNA reads TGTGCCATCATTTTTCAAGAAGGGGCTGGCTACACCTTC. It translates to CAIIFQEGAGYTF.

A few counts support this clone. A junction end diverges from the germline sequence, so it may reflect a read error. The chain recombines TRBV12-3 or TRBV12-4 with TRBJ1-1; D gene unclear. The CDR3 has 13 amino acids. The CDR3 here is CASSSLMNTEAFF. The CDR3 coding sequence is TGTGCCAGCAGCAGTCTTATGAACACCGAAGCTTTCTTT.

J is TRBJ2-5 and V is TRBV5-1; D gene unclear. CDR1 is SGHRS and CDR2 is YFSETQ in the germline V gene. This CDR3 is 11 amino acids long. Trimming cost V 3 bases and J 5 bases, with 5 bases left between them. The CDR3 DNA reads as TGCGCCAGCAGCTACTCGGAGACCCAGTACTTC. This sequence encodes CASSYSETQYF.

The V and J genes are TRBV20-1 and TRBJ2-1; D is ambiguous. Germline loops: CDR1 DFQATT, CDR2 SNEGSKA (reference sequence). V lost 5 bases to trimming and J lost 9 bases, with 11 bases between them. The CDR3 totals 11 residues. In DNA form, the CDR3 reads TGCAGTGCTGACTTTGCCGGTGAGCAGTTCTTC. Its translation: CSADFAGEQFF.

On this clone itself: This clone may be a read error of a much larger clone one base away. This CDR3 is missing its conserved last phenylalanine or tryptophan, likely due to a read error. The chain uses TRBV5-1 and TRBJ2-7; tentatively, D is TRBD1 or TRBD2 (5 bases each). The CDR3 covers 16 residues. Germline V gene lookup returns CDR1 SGHRS and CDR2 YFSETQ. V shed 4 bases and J shed 2 bases, with 19 bases lying between them. The CDR3 DNA sequence: TGCGCCAGCAGCGCTAGCCCAGCACAGGTTACCTACGAGCAGTACCTC. As protein: CASSASPAQVTYEQYL.

This clone has ten or more counts. The chain employs TRBV10-1 and TRBJ1-1; D gene unclear. The V and J ends lost 4 bases and 4 bases respectively, with 7 bases between them. The CDR3 totals 12 residues. Germline V gives CDR1 WNHNN, CDR2 SYGVQD (reference sequence). CDR3 coding DNA: TGCGCCAGCAGTGGAAGAGCCACTGAAGCTTTCTTT. It codes for CASSGRATEAFF.

This clone was picked up many times. The rearrangement uses TRBV9 and TRBJ2-1, with D tentatively TRBD2 (6 bases). CDR3 length equals 15 residues. Germline V gene data show CDR1 as SGDLS and CDR2 as YYNGEE. Trimming removed 0 bases at V and 5 bases at J, with 12 bases between. CDR3 residues: CASSVGTIRDNEQFF. For the CDR3, the DNA is TGTGCCAGCAGCGTAGGGACTATTAGGGACAATGAGCAGTTCTTC.

By its share, this clone is medium-sized. This chain joins TRBV6-1 and TRBJ1-1; 7 positions agree with TRBD1. The trim removed 5 bases at V and 11 bases at J, leaving 11 bases unmatched. CDR3 length: 13 residues. Germline V gene sequence: CDR1 MNHNS, CDR2 SASEGT. The CDR3 nucleotides are TGTGCCAGCAGTCTAGACAGGGACATTACGGCTTTCTTT. Translation gives CASSLDRDITAFF.

This clone was found many times. The rearrangement joins TRBV27 to TRBJ2-3; D call uncertain. Germline V gives CDR1 MNHEY, CDR2 SMNVEV (reference sequence). The CDR3 consists of 14 residues. Trimming cost V 2 bases and J 4 bases, with 10 bases left between them. The CDR3: CASSLTASPDTQYF. CDR3 DNA sequence: TGTGCCAGCAGTTTAACTGCCAGCCCAGATACGCAGTATTTT.

The table lists this clone with many counts. The chain links TRBV20-1 to TRBJ2-7; possible D gene TRBD2, 5 bases. With 1 base removed from V and 2 bases from J, the gap between germline ends came to 9 bases. The CDR3 spans 13 residues. In germline, CDR1 is DFQATT, CDR2 SNEGSKA (reference sequence). CDR3 sequence (DNA): TGCAGTGCTAGAGGGCTGGGAGCCTACGAGCAGTACTTC. Residues: CSARGLGAYEQYF.

Of note for this clone: The junction differs from germline at one of its ends, possibly a read error. The chain is built from TRBV6-1 and TRBJ2-3, with 7 bases identical to TRBD1. The CDR3 totals 17 residues. Per germline, CDR1 MNHNS and CDR2 SASEGT. CDR3 DNA sequence: TGTGCCATCAGTGATTACGGGGACAGCCAGGGTGCAGATACGCAGTATTTT. It yields the protein CAISDYGDSQGADTQYF.

As concerns this clone: At one end the junction does not follow the germline gene, possibly because of a read error. The J gene is TRBJ2-7, the V gene TRBV30, with TRBD1 identical over 7 bases. This CDR3 comprises 13 residues. Looked up from germline, CDR1 is GTSNPN and CDR2 is SVGIG (reference sequence). CDR3: CARSKGALGEQYF. The CDR3 DNA follows: TGTGCCCGGAGTAAGGGGGCGCTTGGCGAGCAGTACTTC.

This clone was seen many times. A much larger clone differs from this one at a single base, so this may be a read error. Other DNA sequences of this sample code for an identical CDR3. The V call is TRBV6-1, the J call TRBJ2-7; D gene ambiguous. The CDR3 is made up of 13 amino acids. Germline assignment: CDR1 MNHNS and CDR2 SASEGT. CDR3 sequence (DNA): TGTGCCAGCAGTGAAGAGATCTCCTACGAACAGTACTTC. As protein: CASSEEISYEQYF.

The CDR3 region has the DNA TGTGCCAGCAGCTTAGCCCCCAGGGGTCTGGCCACAGATACGCAGTATTTT. It yields the protein CASSLAPRGLATDTQYF. This chain connects TRBV7-2 to TRBJ2-3; D perhaps matches TRBD1 (6 bases). V lost 0 bases to trimming and J lost 2 bases, with 15 bases between them. Germline V gene sequence: CDR1 SGHTA, CDR2 FQGNSA. There are 17 residues in the CDR3.

This clone was observed at least ten times. The genes are TRBV5-4 and TRBJ2-1; tentative D call: TRBD1 (5 bases). The V and J ends lost 7 bases and 5 bases respectively, with 13 bases between them. Germline assignment: CDR1 SGHNT and CDR2 YYREEE (reference sequence). The CDR3 is made up of 13 amino acids. In nucleotides, the CDR3 is TGTGCCAGCCAAAAAGGGGCTAACAATGAGCAGTTCTTC. Protein product: CASQKGANNEQFF.

Notes on this clone: Distinct nucleotide sequences in the sample also encode this CDR3. V gene TRBV7-9 combines with J gene TRBJ2-7, with no clear D. CDR3 length: 15 residues. Germline V lookup: CDR1 SEHNR, CDR2 FQNEAQ (reference sequence). V was clipped by 1 base and J by 2 bases, with 12 bases between them. The CDR3 region has the DNA TGTGCCAGCAGCTTAGTGGCAGGTTCCACCTACGAGCAGTACTTC. It codes for CASSLVAGSTYEQYF. The full variable domain, rest sourced from reference TRBV7-9 and TRBJ2-7, is DTGVSQNPRHKITKRGQNVTFRCDPISEHNRLYWYRQTLGQGPEFLTYFQNEAQLEKSRLLSDRFSAERPKGSFSTLEIQRTEQGDSAMYLCASSLVAGSTYEQYFGPGTRLTVT.

This clone has only a few counts. The V and J genes are TRBV6-2 or TRBV6-3 and TRBJ2-5; TRBD2 matches at 10 bases. The V segment lost 2 bases and the J segment 4 bases; nucleotides outside the gene matches: 7. The CDR3 loop spans 16 amino acids. The germline gives CDR1 MNHEY, CDR2 SVGEGT. This CDR3 is CASSYRAGGPTETQYF. The CDR3, as DNA: TGTGCCAGCAGTTACAGAGCGGGAGGGCCTACAGAGACCCAGTACTTC.

This clone appeared many times. The chain is built from TRBV7-6 and TRBJ2-1; TRBD2 matches 11 bases. J lost 7 bases, V lost 5 bases, and 10 bases had no gene match. Germline-derived CDR1 and CDR2 are SGHVS and FNYEAQ. The CDR3 contains 16 residues. This CDR3 is CASSTFSGRAKNEQFF. The CDR3 nucleotides read TGTGCCAGCAGCACCTTTAGCGGGAGGGCAAAGAATGAGCAGTTCTTC.

This clone was seen ten or more times. This specimen includes other DNA sequences encoding the same CDR3. The chain links TRBV7-3 to TRBJ2-1, with TRBD2 identical over 7 bases. The germline V gene encodes CDR1 SGHTA and CDR2 FQGTGA. This CDR3 comprises 13 residues. V lost 6 bases and J lost 6; bases outside the gene matches: 5. The CDR3 coding sequence is TGTGCCAGCAGTGGCGGGAGCATCAATGAGCAGTTCTTC. It codes for CASSGGSINEQFF.

This clone was observed at least ten times. The chain is built from TRBV6-4 and TRBJ2-4, with 8 positions matching TRBD1. Per germline, CDR1 MRHNA and CDR2 SNTAGT. The CDR3 totals 21 residues. Trimming cost V 0 bases and J 0 bases; bases outside gene matches: 16. The CDR3, as DNA: TGTGCCAGCAGTGACTCTCAACTAACAGGGGGATATGGTTTAGCCAAAAACATTCAGTACTTC. The encoded protein is CASSDSQLTGGYGLAKNIQYF.

The J gene is TRBJ1-3, the V gene TRBV7-8, with a weak D call TRBD1 (6 bases). The V end was cut by 5 bases, the J end by 4 bases, with 9 bases between. Germline V CDR1 and CDR2: SGHVS, FQNEAQ. This CDR3 comprises 13 residues. Here the CDR3 reads CASSPGQGNTIYF. The CDR3 DNA reads TGTGCCAGCAGCCCCGGACAGGGAAACACCATATATTTT.

This chain connects TRBV11-1 to TRBJ2-3, with 12 positions matching TRBD2. The CDR3 has 15 amino acids. Germline lookup yields CDR1 SGHAT and CDR2 FQDESV (reference sequence). V shed 5 bases and J 5 bases; nucleotides not matched to a gene: 5. The CDR3 protein is CASSAGTSGRDTQYF. The CDR3 DNA is TGTGCCAGCAGCGCCGGGACTAGCGGGCGAGATACGCAGTATTTT.

This clone was found a few times. The genes are TRBV15 and TRBJ2-7; D unresolved. The germline CDR1 and CDR2 sequences are LNHNV and YYDKDF (reference sequence). The CDR3 runs 15 residues. V lost 0 bases and J lost 2, with 11 bases in between. This CDR3 is CATSRDRRGAYEQYF. The CDR3 region has the DNA TGTGCCACCAGCAGAGATCGTCGCGGCGCCTACGAGCAGTACTTC. The full variable domain, with the rest looked up from reference TRBV15 and TRBJ2-7, is DAMVIQNPRYQVTQFGKPVTLSCSQTLNHNVMYWYQQKSSQAPKLLFHYYDKDFNNEADTPDNFQSRRPNTSFCFLDIRSPGLGDTAMYLCATSRDRRGAYEQYFGPGTRLTVT.

This clone was seen repeatedly, ten times or more. This chain connects TRBV6-1 to TRBJ2-1; 8 bases are a match to TRBD1. Unmatched junction bases numbered 5, after V lost 5 bases and J lost 2 bases. This CDR3 region has 15 residues. Per the germline V gene, CDR1 is MNHNS and CDR2 is SASEGT. The CDR3 loop reads CASSRQGRTYNEQFF. The CDR3 DNA reads as TGTGCCAGCAGTCGACAGGGGAGGACCTACAATGAGCAGTTCTTC.